This is a list of T cell receptor beta chains from one sample in a study of cytomegalovirus exposure and HLA in healthy donors. Clones were read by immunoSEQ multiplex PCR, and TCRdb kept only the in-frame ones, dropping some. The data hold about 120,000 clones, with 77% observed a single time. The sequencing sample was made of PBMCs. Receptor source: a young man in good health and CMV-seropositive. Both conserved end residues are trimmed from each CDR3. D genes are given only for firm matches.

v_call,d_call,j_call,cdr3_aa
TRBV6-5,-,TRBJ1-1,ASSYPGVGEAF
TRBV6-6,-,TRBJ1-1,ASSYSTENTEAF
TRBV7-9,TRBD2,TRBJ2-1,ASSLAGPRNEQF
TRBV19,-,TRBJ1-2,ASSIDGPANYGYT
TRBV7-9,-,TRBJ1-3,ASSLHRTGISSGNTIY
TRBV9,-,TRBJ1-6,ASSVEPMPGSKNSPLH
TRBV7-9,TRBD1,TRBJ1-3,ASSLKPGTGHDTIY
TRBV27,-,TRBJ1-2,ASSLRHPLGGYT
TRBV5-1,TRBD2,TRBJ2-1,ASSRTSGVSYNEQF
TRBV2,TRBD2,TRBJ2-1,ASRLSTSGTYEQF
TRBV7-3,TRBD2,TRBJ2-1,ASSLGTSGVYYNEQF
TRBV14,-,TRBJ2-1,ASSQGEGGIYNEQF
TRBV6-4,TRBD2,TRBJ2-1,ASSDGTSGGTEQF
TRBV30,-,TRBJ2-6,AWSRGRGKPGANGLT
TRBV9,TRBD2,TRBJ2-1,ASSVLPGRGDEQF
TRBV9,-,TRBJ1-5,ASSVVPGFSNQPQH
TRBV14,-,TRBJ1-4,ASSKQDEKLF
TRBV7-7,-,TRBJ2-2,ASSLEGAGLAGELF
TRBV9,TRBD1,TRBJ2-5,ASSPGQGAQETQY
TRBV7-2,-,TRBJ2-1,ASSLLGDTAYNEQF